This TCR beta chain was documented in a study of T cell changes during pregnancy in multiple sclerosis. Trimming took 8 bases from V and 4 from J, leaving 14 bases between them. The CDR3 runs to 13 residues. Germline values: CDR1 MGHDK, CDR2 SYGVNS. Sequenced by immunoSEQ multiplex PCR; TCRdb stores in-frame clones only, minus some. This sample has about 73,000 clones, with roughly nine tenths found just once. This specimen consisted of peripheral blood, obtained after pregnancy. This rearrangement joins TRBV25-1 to TRBJ1-2; D is perhaps TRBD1 (5 bases). This TCR was sampled from a female donor in good health, enrolled as a control in a pregnancy study. CDR3 sequence reads: CASLGGYGYGYTF. The CDR3 coding sequence is TGTGCCAGCTTGGGGGGATACGGCTATGGCTACACCTTC.